These 25 T cell receptor beta chains originate from one sample sequenced in a study of cytomegalovirus exposure and HLA in healthy donors (dated by TCRdb to about 2017). Library construction relied on the immunoSEQ multiplex PCR assay. A mixture of 60 forward primers for TCR Vbeta segments and 13 reverse primers for TCR Jbeta segments was used in the multiplex PCR. The source is immuneACCESS, and TCRdb retained only in-frame sequences with V and J called. Part of the clones is not carried over; for the studies checked, unresolved V genes explain less than half of this, and the remainder is unexplained. The sample data list 110,000 or so clones, and 70% to 85% of these were observed just once. The ten largest clones represent around 2.3% of the sample. Sequences were obtained from PBMCs. These receptor sequences come from a woman between 18 and 29 years old in good health and CMV-seronegative.

V is TRBV27 and J is TRBJ2-1; D not certain. This CDR3 is 13 amino acids long. Germline lookup yields CDR1 MNHEY and CDR2 SMNVEV (reference sequence). Deletions cut 7 bases from V and 5 bases from J, with 12 bases between. The CDR3 bases are TGTGCCAGCATTAGTTTTGGTGACAATGAGCAGTTCTTC. As protein: CASISFGDNEQFF.

The chain has TRBV7-2 and TRBJ2-3; 9 bases map to TRBD1. The CDR3 length is 16 residues. From germline, CDR1 is SGHTA and CDR2 FQGNSA. J gave up 2 bases and V 4 bases, and 7 bases lay outside the gene matches. The CDR3 DNA reads TGTGCCAGCAGCTCGGGACAGGGTCATTACACAGATACGCAGTATTTT. Its translation is CASSSGQGHYTDTQYF. Full variable domain (rest looked up from reference TRBV7-2 and TRBJ2-3): GAGVSQSPSNKVTEKGKDVELRCDPISGHTALYWYRQSLGQGLEFLIYFQGNSAPDKSGLPSDRFSAERTGGSVSTLTIQRTQQEDSAVYLCASSSGQGHYTDTQYFGPGTRLTVL.

V and J are TRBV7-8 and TRBJ1-1; 7 bases are a match to TRBD1. The CDR3 loop spans 14 amino acids. J was trimmed by 7 bases and V by 2 bases; bases with no gene match: 7. CDR1 and CDR2 (germline): SGHVS, FQNEAQ. The CDR3 protein is CASSLFGQAGEAFF. The CDR3 nucleotides are TGTGCCAGCAGCTTATTTGGACAGGCGGGTGAAGCTTTCTTT.

V and J are TRBV27 and TRBJ2-1; perhaps TRBD2 as D (5 bases). V lost 5 bases to trimming and J lost 4 bases, with 9 bases between them. CDR1 and CDR2 (germline): MNHEY, SMNVEV (reference sequence). The CDR3 has 13 residues. CDR3 nucleotide sequence: TGTGCCAGCAGTCCCGAGGGATACAATGAGCAGTTCTTC. This gives the protein CASSPEGYNEQFF.

This clone was seen a single time. The chain recombines TRBV6-4 with TRBJ2-1; tentative D call: TRBD2 (5 bases). V was shortened by 3 bases and J by 9 bases, with 15 bases between the two germline ends. The CDR3 is 14 residues long. The germline V gene encodes CDR1 MRHNA and CDR2 SNTAGT. The CDR3 nucleotides read TGTGCCAGCAGTGAGGAGGAATCATCCGCTGAGCAGTTCTTC. It translates to CASSEEESSAEQFF.

The V call is TRBV30, the J call TRBJ2-5, with D possibly TRBD1 on 6 matching bases. Germline CDR1 GTSNPN, CDR2 SVGIG (reference sequence). CDR3 size: 13 residues. CDR3 nucleotides: TGTGCGTCGACTACAGGGATACAAGAGACCCAGTACTTC. It codes for CASTTGIQETQYF.

This chain uses TRBV7-9 with TRBJ2-3; D uncertain. From germline, CDR1 is SEHNR and CDR2 FQNEAQ (reference sequence). This CDR3 is built from 15 residues. V was trimmed by 5 bases and J by 0 bases, leaving 12 bases between them. The CDR3, as DNA: TGTGCCAGCAGCCCGGTTAGCACTAGCACAGATACGCAGTATTTT. Translating gives CASSPVSTSTDTQYF. Full variable domain (outside the CDR3, taken from reference TRBV7-9 and TRBJ2-3): DTGVSQNPRHKITKRGQNVTFRCDPISEHNRLYWYRQTLGQGPEFLTYFQNEAQLEKSRLLSDRFSAERPKGSFSTLEIQRTEQGDSAMYLCASSPVSTSTDTQYFGPGTRLTVL.

This clone was seen a single time. The V gene is TRBV7-2, the J gene TRBJ2-5; the match to TRBD2 covers 13 bases. Germline values: CDR1 SGHTA, CDR2 FQGNSA. The CDR3 totals 16 residues. V lost 5 bases, J lost 7 bases, and 10 bases stayed unmatched. The CDR3 loop reads CASSHERLAGGATQYF. The DNA of the CDR3 is TGTGCCAGCAGCCACGAGAGACTAGCGGGAGGTGCGACCCAGTACTTC.

V gene TRBV28 combines with J gene TRBJ1-2, with D uncertain. The CDR3 is made up of 12 amino acids. Germline lookup yields CDR1 MDHEN and CDR2 SYDVKM. The V end was cut by 2 bases, the J end by 6 bases, with 7 bases between. CDR3: CASSLARDGYTF. Here the CDR3 DNA reads TGTGCCAGCAGTTTAGCTCGAGATGGCTACACCTTC.

This rearrangement joins TRBV27 to TRBJ2-1; D gene ambiguous. Deletions cut 1 base from V and 5 bases from J, with 12 bases between. The CDR3 is 15 residues long. Germline V CDR1 and CDR2: MNHEY, SMNVEV (reference sequence). This CDR3 reads CASSLYLGSNNEQFF. In DNA, the CDR3 is TGTGCCAGCAGTTTATATTTGGGCAGCAACAATGAGCAGTTCTTC.

This rearrangement joins TRBV30 to TRBJ2-3; D may be TRBD1 (6 bases). The germline gives CDR1 GTSNPN, CDR2 SVGIG (reference sequence). Trimming shortened V by 4 bases and J by 3 bases, and 17 bases separated the two germline ends. CDR3 size: 15 residues. The CDR3 reads CAWKSDSRRTDTQYF. The CDR3 nucleotides read TGTGCCTGGAAGTCGGACAGCCGTCGGACAGATACGCAGTATTTT.

This sequence joins TRBV15 and TRBJ1-5; D is possibly TRBD1 (5 bases). Trimming took off 0 bases at V and 7 bases at J, with 13 bases between the two ends. Looked up from germline, CDR1 is LNHNV and CDR2 is YYDKDF (reference sequence). The CDR3 is made up of 15 amino acids. CDR3 region: CATSRDVGVGQPQHF. The CDR3 DNA reads TGTGCCACCAGCAGAGATGTAGGGGTAGGGCAGCCCCAGCATTTT.

This clone has just one count. This chain uses TRBV7-9 with TRBJ1-5; 7 bases fit TRBD1. The J segment lost 4 bases and the V segment lost 3 bases, leaving 6 bases of the junction unmatched. Germline CDR1 reads SEHNR; CDR2 reads FQNEAQ (reference sequence). The CDR3 is made up of 15 amino acids. CDR3 sequence: CASSFGDSSNQPQHF. CDR3 DNA: TGTGCCAGCAGCTTCGGGGACAGTTCAAATCAGCCCCAGCATTTT.

This rearrangement joins TRBV25-1 to TRBJ2-5; 9 nucleotides line up with TRBD2. CDR3 length equals 15 residues. The ends lost 5 bases at V and 5 bases at J; junction bases unmatched: 9. Germline CDR1 MGHDK, CDR2 SYGVNS. The CDR3 DNA reads as TGTGCCAGCAGTTCCGGGACTAGCTTTGCGGAGACCCAGTACTTC. Residues: CASSSGTSFAETQYF.

The chain has TRBV6-6 and TRBJ2-5; tentative D call: TRBD2 (5 bases). The V and J ends lost 4 bases and 2 bases respectively, with 11 bases between them. The CDR3 is 14 residues long. CDR1 and CDR2 from the germline V gene are MNHNY and SVGAGI (reference sequence). In DNA form, the CDR3 reads TGTGCCAGCAGTTCGTTAGCGTCGCAAGAGACCCAGTACTTC. The encoded protein is CASSSLASQETQYF.

The V and J genes are TRBV2 and TRBJ1-3; maybe TRBD1 (5 bases). The CDR3 has 13 residues. V shed 1 base and J shed 11 bases, with 12 bases lying between them. The germline gives CDR1 SNHLY, CDR2 FYNNEI. The CDR3, as DNA: TGTGCCAGCAGTGAAGGACAGCAGCTCCCCATATATTTT. It specifies CASSEGQQLPIYF.

The chain has TRBV19 and TRBJ1-1; TRBD1 might be the D (5 bases). CDR1 is LNHDA and CDR2 is SQIVND in the germline V gene (reference sequence). Trimming cost V 4 bases and J 4 bases, with 13 bases left between them. This CDR3 is 14 amino acids long. Written as DNA, the CDR3 is TGTGCCAGTAGTAGTGGAGGGGTGGGCACTGAAGCTTTCTTT. This encodes CASSSGGVGTEAFF.

This clone was recorded once. This chain links TRBV4-1 with TRBJ2-1; D perhaps matches TRBD1 (6 bases). From germline, CDR1 is MGHRA and CDR2 YSYEKL. Trimming removed 1 base at V and 7 bases at J, with 11 bases between. The CDR3 extends over 14 amino acids. CDR3 sequence (DNA): TGCGCCAGCAGCCAAGCTGTGGGGGCGAATGAGCAGTTCTTC. As protein: CASSQAVGANEQFF.

V gene TRBV13 combines with J gene TRBJ2-7; weak D call: TRBD2 (6 bases). The CDR3 is made up of 17 amino acids. Germline CDR1 is PRHDT and CDR2 is FYEKMQ (reference sequence). The V gene lost 2 bases and the J gene lost 0 bases, with 17 bases spanning the gap. CDR3 protein: CASSLYSGRGSSYEQYF. The CDR3 DNA reads as TGTGCCAGCAGCTTATACTCGGGGCGGGGAAGCTCCTACGAGCAGTACTTC.

The table lists this clone with a few counts. The chain links TRBV5-4 to TRBJ2-1, with 8 bases aligning to TRBD2. The CDR3 runs to 15 residues. Per germline, CDR1 SGHNT and CDR2 YYREEE (reference sequence). Unmatched junction bases numbered 6, after V lost 0 bases and J lost 7 bases. CDR3 DNA sequence: TGTGCCAGCAGCTTGGGACCCGGGGGGGCAAATGAGCAGTTCTTC. It is translated as CASSLGPGGANEQFF.

This chain uses TRBV13 with TRBJ2-1; D is unclear. The CDR3 consists of 12 residues. Per germline, CDR1 PRHDT and CDR2 FYEKMQ (reference sequence). Trimming removed 0 bases at V and 9 bases at J, with 6 bases between. In DNA, the CDR3 is TGTGCCAGCAGCTTAGGTGTGAGTGAGCAGTTCTTC. Residues: CASSLGVSEQFF.

This chain links TRBV7-9 with TRBJ2-7; perhaps TRBD1 as D (5 bases). Germline V gene sequence: CDR1 SEHNR, CDR2 FQNEAQ (reference sequence). V dropped 5 bases and J dropped 4 bases, with 12 bases sitting between them. The CDR3 is 13 amino acids. The CDR3 DNA reads as TGTGCCAGCAGCAAGCCAGACAGTTACGAGCAGTACGTC. Its translation: CASSKPDSYEQYV.

The V and J genes are TRBV28 and TRBJ1-1, with a tentative D call TRBD1 (5 bases). V was clipped by 5 bases and J by 4 bases, with 11 bases between them. Looked up from germline, CDR1 is MDHEN and CDR2 is SYDVKM. This CDR3 contains 13 residues. Here the CDR3 reads CASSKPGRTEAFF. The CDR3 nucleotides read TGTGCCAGCAGTAAACCAGGGCGCACTGAAGCTTTCTTT.

The V call is TRBV4-1, the J call TRBJ1-2; D not certain. Per germline, CDR1 MGHRA and CDR2 YSYEKL. Trimming took off 0 bases at V and 5 bases at J, with 13 bases between the two ends. The CDR3 is 15 amino acids. The CDR3 sequence: CASSQENSLAYGYTF. In nucleotides, the CDR3 is TGCGCCAGCAGCCAAGAGAACAGTCTAGCGTATGGCTACACCTTC.

V and J are TRBV5-1 and TRBJ2-2; 7 bases are a match to TRBD2. Germline V gene data show CDR1 as SGHRS and CDR2 as YFSETQ. The CDR3 contains 16 residues. The junction had 10 bases not matched to a gene; V was cut back by 3 bases and J by 5 bases. The CDR3 DNA reads as TGCGCCAGCAGCTCCTTATCAGCGGGGCCAACCGGGGAGCTGTTTTTT. This sequence encodes CASSSLSAGPTGELFF. The complete variable domain, with remaining parts taken from reference TRBV5-1 and TRBJ2-2, reads KAGVTQTPRYLIKTRGQQVTLSCSPISGHRSVSWYQQTPGQGLQFLFEYFSETQRNKGNFPGRFSGRQFSNSRSEMNVSTLELGDSALYLCASSSLSAGPTGELFFGEGSRLTVL.